This T cell receptor beta chain was documented in a study of post-analysis software for immune sequencing data. Study-level results: About five TRBV segments were more frequent in patients than controls; TRBV5-6, TRBV5-1 and TRBV20-1 belonged to this group.

The J segment lost 4 bases and the V segment lost 1 base, leaving 8 bases of the junction unmatched. Germline V gene data show CDR1 as DFQATT and CDR2 as SNEGSKA (reference sequence). This CDR3 region has 16 residues. This clonotype has a count of ten or more. No antigen is known for it. Each TCR beta cDNA library carried unique molecular identifiers. TCRdb analysed the PCR reads with MiXCR anew, one entry per CDR3 protein. The repertoire holds roughly 730,000 distinct CDR3 sequences, with approximately 30% as singletons. V gene TRBV20-1 combines with J gene TRBJ2-3, with TRBD2 identical over 10 bases. The TCR sequence derives from a girl under 18 with multiple sclerosis. The specimen was blood. In DNA form, the CDR3 reads TGCAGTGCTAGAGGGGGGCTAGCGGGAGCTGCAGATACGCAGTATTTT. Translating it yields CSARGGLAGAADTQYF.